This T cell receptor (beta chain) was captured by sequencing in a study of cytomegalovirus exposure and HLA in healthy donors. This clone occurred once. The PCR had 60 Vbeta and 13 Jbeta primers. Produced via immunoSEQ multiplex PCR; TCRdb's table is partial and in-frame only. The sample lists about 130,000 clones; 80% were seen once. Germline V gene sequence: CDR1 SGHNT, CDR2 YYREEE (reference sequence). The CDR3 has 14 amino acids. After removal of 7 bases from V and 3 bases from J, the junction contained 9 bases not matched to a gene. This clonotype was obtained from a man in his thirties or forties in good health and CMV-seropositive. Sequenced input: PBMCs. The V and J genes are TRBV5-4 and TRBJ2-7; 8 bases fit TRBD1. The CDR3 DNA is TGTGCCAGCTTCGGACAGGGAGGTAACTACGAGCAGTACTTC. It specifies CASFGQGGNYEQYF.